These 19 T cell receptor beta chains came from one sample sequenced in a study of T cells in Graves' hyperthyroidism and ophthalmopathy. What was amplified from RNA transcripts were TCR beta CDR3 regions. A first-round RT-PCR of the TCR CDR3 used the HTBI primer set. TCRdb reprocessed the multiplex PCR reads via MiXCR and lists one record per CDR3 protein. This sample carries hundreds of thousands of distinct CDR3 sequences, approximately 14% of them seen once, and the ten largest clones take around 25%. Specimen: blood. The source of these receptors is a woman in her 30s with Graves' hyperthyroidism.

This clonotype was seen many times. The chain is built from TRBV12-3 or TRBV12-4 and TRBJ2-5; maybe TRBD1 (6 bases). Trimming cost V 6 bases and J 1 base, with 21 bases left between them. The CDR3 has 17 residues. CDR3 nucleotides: TGTGCCAGCAGCCACCTCCGGGACACCAAAATCCAAGAGACCCAGTACTTC. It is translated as CASSHLRDTKIQETQYF.

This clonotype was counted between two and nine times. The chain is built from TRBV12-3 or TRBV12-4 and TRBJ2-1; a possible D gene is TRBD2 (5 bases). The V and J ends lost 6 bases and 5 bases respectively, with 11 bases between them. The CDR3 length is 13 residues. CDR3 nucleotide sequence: TGTGCCAGCAGAATGGACTCACACAATGAGCAGTTCTTC. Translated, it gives CASRMDSHNEQFF.

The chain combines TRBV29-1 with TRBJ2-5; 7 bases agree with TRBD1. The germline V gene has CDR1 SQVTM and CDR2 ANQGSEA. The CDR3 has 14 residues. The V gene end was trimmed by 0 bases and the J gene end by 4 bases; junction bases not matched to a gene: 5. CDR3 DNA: TGCAGCGTTGAAGATGGTGCAGGGGGAGAGACCCAGTACTTC. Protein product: CSVEDGAGGETQYF.

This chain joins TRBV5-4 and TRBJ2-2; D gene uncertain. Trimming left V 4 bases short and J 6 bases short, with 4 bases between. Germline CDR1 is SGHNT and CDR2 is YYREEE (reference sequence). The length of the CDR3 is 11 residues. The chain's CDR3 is CASSASGELFF. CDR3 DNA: TGTGCCAGCAGCGCATCCGGGGAGCTGTTTTTT.

The CDR3 coding sequence is TGTGCCAGCAGCTTACAACCCCCTTATAATTCACCCCTCCACTTT. This sequence encodes CASSLQPPYNSPLHF. The rearrangement links TRBV7-2 to TRBJ1-6; no clear D gene. Trimming shortened V by 2 bases and J by 4 bases, and 9 bases separated the two germline ends. The length of the CDR3 is 15 residues. Germline loops: CDR1 SGHTA, CDR2 FQGNSA.

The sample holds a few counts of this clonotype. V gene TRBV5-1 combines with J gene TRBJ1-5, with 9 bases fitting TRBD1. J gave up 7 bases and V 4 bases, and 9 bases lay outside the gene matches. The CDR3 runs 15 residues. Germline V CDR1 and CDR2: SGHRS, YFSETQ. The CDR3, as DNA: TGCGCCAGCAGCGTCACAGGGGGCGCAAGCCAGCCCCAGCATTTT. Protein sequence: CASSVTGGASQPQHF.

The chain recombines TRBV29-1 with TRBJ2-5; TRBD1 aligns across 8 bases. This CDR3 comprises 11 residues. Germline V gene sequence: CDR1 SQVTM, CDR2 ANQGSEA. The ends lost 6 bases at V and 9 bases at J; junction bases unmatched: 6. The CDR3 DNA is TGCAGCGTGGACAGGGAGGTATCCCAGTACTTC. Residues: CSVDREVSQYF.

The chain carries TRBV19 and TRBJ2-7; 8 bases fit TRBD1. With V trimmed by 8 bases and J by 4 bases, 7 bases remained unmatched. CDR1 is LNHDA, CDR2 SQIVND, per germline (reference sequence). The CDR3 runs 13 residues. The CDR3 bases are TGTGCCAGTGCGACAGGGGTGGCATACGAGCAGTACTTC. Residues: CASATGVAYEQYF. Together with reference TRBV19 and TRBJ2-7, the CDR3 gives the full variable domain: DGGITQSPKYLFRKEGQNVTLSCEQNLNHDAMYWYRQDPGQGLRLIYYSQIVNDFQKGDIAEGYSVSREKKESFPLTVTSAQKNPTAFYLCASATGVAYEQYFGPGTRLTVT.

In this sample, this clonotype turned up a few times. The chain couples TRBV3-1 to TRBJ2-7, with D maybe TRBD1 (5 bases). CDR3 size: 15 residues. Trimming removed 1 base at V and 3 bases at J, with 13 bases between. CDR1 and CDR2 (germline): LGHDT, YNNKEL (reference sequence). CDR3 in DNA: TGTGCCAGCAGCCAAGGGGCAGGGATGAACTACGAGCAGTACTTC. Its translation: CASSQGAGMNYEQYF.

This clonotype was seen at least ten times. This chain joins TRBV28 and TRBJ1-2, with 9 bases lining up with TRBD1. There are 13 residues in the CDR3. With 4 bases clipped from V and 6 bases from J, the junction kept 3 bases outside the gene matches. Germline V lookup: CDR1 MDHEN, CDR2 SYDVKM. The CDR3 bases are TGTGCCAGCAGTTACAGGGGGCAGGATGGCTACACCTTC. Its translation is CASSYRGQDGYTF.

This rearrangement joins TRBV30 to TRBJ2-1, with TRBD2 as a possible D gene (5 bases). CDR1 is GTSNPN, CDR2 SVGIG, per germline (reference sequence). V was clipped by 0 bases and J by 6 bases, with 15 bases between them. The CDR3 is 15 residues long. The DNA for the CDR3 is TGTGCCTGGAGTGTAGGTTTGGGCCGGGGCAATGAGCAGTTCTTC. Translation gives CAWSVGLGRGNEQFF.

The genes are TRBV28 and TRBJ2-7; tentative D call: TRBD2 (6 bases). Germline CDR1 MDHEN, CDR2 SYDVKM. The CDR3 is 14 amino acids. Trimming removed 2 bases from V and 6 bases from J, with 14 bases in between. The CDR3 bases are TGTGCCAGCAGTTTAGGGACTTATGGGTCCGAGCAGTACTTC. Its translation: CASSLGTYGSEQYF.

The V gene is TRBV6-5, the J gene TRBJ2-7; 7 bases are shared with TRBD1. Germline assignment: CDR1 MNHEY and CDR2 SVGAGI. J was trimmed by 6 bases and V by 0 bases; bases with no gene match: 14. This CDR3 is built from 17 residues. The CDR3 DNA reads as TGTGCCAGCAGTTACTCATGGGACAGCTACTCACAAAGCGAGCAGTACTTC. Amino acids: CASSYSWDSYSQSEQYF.

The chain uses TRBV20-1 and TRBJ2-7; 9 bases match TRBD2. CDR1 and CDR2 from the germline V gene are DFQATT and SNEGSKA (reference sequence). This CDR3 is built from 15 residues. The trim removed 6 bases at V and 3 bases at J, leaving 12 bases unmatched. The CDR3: CSAAGGKRGIYEQYF. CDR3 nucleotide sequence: TGCAGTGCCGCGGGGGGGAAGAGAGGGATCTACGAGCAGTACTTC.

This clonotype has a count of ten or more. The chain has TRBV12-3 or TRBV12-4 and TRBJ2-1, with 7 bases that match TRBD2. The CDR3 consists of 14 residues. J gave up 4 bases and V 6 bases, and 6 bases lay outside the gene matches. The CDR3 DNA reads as TGTGCCAGCAGGCGGACTAGTTCTTACAATGAGCAGTTCTTC. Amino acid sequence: CASRRTSSYNEQFF.

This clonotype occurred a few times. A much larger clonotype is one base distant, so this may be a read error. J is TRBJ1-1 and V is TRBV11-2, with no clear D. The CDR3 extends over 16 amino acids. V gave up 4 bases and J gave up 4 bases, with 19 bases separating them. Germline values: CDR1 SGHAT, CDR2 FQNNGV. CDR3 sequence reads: CASSSAPRAPFTEAFF. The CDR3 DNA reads TGTGCCAGCAGCTCCGCCCCTCGGGCCCCCTTCACTGAAGCTTTCTTT.

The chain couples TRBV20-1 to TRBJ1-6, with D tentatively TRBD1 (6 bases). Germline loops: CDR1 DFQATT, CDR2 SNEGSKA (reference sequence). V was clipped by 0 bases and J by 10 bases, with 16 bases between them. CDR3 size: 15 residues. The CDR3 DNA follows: TGCAGTGCTAGAGATCCCGGGACAAGGGGATCACCCCTCCACTTT. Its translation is CSARDPGTRGSPLHF.

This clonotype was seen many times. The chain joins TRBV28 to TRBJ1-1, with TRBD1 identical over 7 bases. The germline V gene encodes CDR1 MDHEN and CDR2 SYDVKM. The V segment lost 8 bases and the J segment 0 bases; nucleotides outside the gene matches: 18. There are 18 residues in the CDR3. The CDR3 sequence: CASPPSPGQISMNTEAFF. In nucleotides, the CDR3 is TGTGCCAGCCCTCCTTCCCCGGGACAGATATCTATGAACACTGAAGCTTTCTTT. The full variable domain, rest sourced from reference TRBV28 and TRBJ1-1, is DVKVTQSSRYLVKRTGEKVFLECVQDMDHENMFWYRQDPGLGLRLIYFSYDVKMKEKGDIPEGYSVSREKKERFSLILESASTNQTSMYLCASPPSPGQISMNTEAFFGQGTRLTVV.

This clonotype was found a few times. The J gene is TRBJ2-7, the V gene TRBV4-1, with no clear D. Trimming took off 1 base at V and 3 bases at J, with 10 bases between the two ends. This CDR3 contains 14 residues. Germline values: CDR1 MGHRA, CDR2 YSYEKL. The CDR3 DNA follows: TGCGCCAGCAGCCAAGGGCCTGGCGGCTACGAGCAGTACTTC. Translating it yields CASSQGPGGYEQYF.